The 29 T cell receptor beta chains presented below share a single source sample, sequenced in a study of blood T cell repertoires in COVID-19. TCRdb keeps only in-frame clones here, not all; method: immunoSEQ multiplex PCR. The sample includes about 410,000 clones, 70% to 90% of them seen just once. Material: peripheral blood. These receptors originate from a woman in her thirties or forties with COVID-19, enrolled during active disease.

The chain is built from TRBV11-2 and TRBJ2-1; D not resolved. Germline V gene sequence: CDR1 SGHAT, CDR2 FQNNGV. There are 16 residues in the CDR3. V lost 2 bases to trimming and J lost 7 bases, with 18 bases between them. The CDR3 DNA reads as TGTGCCAGCAGCTTACAGGTGGCGACGCATGGGAATGAGCAGTTCTTC. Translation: CASSLQVATHGNEQFF.

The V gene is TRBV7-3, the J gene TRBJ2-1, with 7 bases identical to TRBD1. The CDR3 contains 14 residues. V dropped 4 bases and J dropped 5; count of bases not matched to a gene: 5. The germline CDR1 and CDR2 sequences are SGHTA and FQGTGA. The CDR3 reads CASSSTGYHNEQFF. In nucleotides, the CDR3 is TGTGCCAGCAGCTCGACAGGGTACCACAATGAGCAGTTCTTC.

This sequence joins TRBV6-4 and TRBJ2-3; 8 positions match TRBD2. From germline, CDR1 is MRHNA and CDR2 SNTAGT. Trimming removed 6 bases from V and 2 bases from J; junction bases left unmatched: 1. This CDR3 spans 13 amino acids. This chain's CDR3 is CASSGRATDTQYF. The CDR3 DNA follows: TGTGCCAGCAGCGGGAGGGCCACAGATACGCAGTATTTT.

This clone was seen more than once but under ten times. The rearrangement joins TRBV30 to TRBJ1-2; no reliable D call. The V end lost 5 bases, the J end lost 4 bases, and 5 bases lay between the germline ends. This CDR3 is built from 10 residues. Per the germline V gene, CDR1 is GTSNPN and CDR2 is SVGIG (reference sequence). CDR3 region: CAWGSYGYTF. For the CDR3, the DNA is TGTGCCTGGGGCAGCTATGGCTACACCTTC.

The CDR3 DNA follows: TGTGCCAGCAGCGTAGCGCCCAGCGGGAGGGGGTACAATGAGCAGTTCTTC. It codes for CASSVAPSGRGYNEQFF. This chain uses TRBV9 with TRBJ2-1, with TRBD2 matching over 10 bases. V was pared by 0 bases and J by 4 bases, with 7 bases of the junction left unmatched. Germline CDR1 SGDLS, CDR2 YYNGEE. The CDR3 covers 17 residues.

The DNA of the CDR3 is TGCGCCAGCAGCCCCCTATGGGGACAGGGAGTAAATGAGCAGTTCTTC. It encodes CASSPLWGQGVNEQFF. J is TRBJ2-1 and V is TRBV5-1; TRBD1 matches at 9 bases. This CDR3 region has 16 residues. The germline gives CDR1 SGHRS, CDR2 YFSETQ. V gave up 4 bases and J gave up 7 bases; unmatched junction bases: 12.

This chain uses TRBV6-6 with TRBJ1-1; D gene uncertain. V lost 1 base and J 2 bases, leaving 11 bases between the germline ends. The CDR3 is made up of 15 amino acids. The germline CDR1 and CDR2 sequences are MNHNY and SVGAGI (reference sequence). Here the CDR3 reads CASSYLSGPNTEAFF. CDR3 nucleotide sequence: TGTGCCAGCAGTTACTTGAGCGGTCCCAACACTGAAGCTTTCTTT.

In DNA, the CDR3 is TGTGCCAGCAGCGTAGGGCTAGCCCAAGAGACCCAGTACTTC. Translation gives CASSVGLAQETQYF. This chain uses TRBV9 with TRBJ2-5; D is possibly TRBD2 (5 bases). Germline CDR1 reads SGDLS; CDR2 reads YYNGEE. This CDR3 has 14 amino acids. Trimming removed 0 bases from V and 1 base from J, with 7 bases in between.

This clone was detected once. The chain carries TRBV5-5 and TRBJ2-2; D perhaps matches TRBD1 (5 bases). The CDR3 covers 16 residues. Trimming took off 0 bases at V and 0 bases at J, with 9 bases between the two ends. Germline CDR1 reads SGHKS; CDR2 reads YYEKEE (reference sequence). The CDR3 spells CASSLEVRANTGELFF. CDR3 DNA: TGTGCCAGCAGCTTGGAAGTCAGGGCGAACACCGGGGAGCTGTTTTTT.

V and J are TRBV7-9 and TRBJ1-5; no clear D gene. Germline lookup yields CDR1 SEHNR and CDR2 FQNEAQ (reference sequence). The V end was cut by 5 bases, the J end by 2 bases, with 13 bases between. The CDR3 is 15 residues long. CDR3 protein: CASSPTIGGNQPQHF. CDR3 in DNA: TGTGCCAGCAGCCCCACAATCGGGGGCAATCAGCCCCAGCATTTT.

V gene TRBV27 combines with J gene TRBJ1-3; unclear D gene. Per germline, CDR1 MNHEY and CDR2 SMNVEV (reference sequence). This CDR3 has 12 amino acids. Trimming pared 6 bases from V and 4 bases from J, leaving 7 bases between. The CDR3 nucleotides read TGTGCCAGCAGGAGCAACGGAAACACCATATATTTT. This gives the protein CASRSNGNTIYF.

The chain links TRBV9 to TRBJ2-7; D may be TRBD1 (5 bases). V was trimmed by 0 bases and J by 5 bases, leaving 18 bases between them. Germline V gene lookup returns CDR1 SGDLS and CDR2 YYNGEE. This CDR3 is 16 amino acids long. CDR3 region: CASSVGWATGRNEQYF. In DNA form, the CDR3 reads TGTGCCAGCAGCGTAGGGTGGGCCACAGGACGCAACGAGCAGTACTTC.

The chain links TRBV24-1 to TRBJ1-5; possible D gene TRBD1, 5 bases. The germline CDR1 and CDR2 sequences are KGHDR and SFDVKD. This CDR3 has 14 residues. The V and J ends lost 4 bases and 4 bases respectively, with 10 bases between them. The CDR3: CATSDSGPNQPQHF. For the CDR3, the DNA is TGTGCCACCAGTGACTCAGGGCCTAATCAGCCCCAGCATTTT.

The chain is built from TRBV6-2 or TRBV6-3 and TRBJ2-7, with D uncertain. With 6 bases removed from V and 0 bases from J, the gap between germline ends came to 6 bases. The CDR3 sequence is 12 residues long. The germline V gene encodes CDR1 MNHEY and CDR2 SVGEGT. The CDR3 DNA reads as TGTGCCAGCAGCCAGAGCTCCTACGAGCAGTACTTC. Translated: CASSQSSYEQYF.

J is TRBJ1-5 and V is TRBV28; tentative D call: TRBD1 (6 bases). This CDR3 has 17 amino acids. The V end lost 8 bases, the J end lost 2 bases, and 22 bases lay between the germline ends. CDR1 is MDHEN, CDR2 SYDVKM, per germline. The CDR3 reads CASRTSGHRFGNQPQHF. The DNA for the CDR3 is TGTGCCAGCCGGACTTCGGGACACCGTTTTGGCAATCAGCCCCAGCATTTT.

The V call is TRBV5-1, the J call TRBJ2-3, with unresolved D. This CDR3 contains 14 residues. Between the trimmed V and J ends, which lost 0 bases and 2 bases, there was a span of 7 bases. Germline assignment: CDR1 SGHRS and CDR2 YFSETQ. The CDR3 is CASSLDPSTDTQYF. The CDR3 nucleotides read TGCGCCAGCAGCTTGGATCCATCCACAGATACGCAGTATTTT.

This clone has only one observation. This CDR3 is CASSPQGQESYEQYF. Written as DNA, the CDR3 is TGTGCCAGCAGTCCCCAAGGACAGGAATCCTACGAGCAGTACTTC. The chain joins TRBV27 to TRBJ2-7; 7 nucleotides match TRBD1. V lost 5 bases and J lost 1; bases outside the gene matches: 8. Germline CDR1 is MNHEY and CDR2 is SMNVEV (reference sequence). The CDR3 has 15 amino acids.

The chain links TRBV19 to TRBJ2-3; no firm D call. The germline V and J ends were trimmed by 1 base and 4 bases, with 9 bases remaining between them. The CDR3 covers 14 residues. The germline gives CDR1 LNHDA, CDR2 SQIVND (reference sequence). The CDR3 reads CASSIGGDSDTQYF. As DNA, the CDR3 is TGTGCCAGTAGTATAGGTGGAGATTCAGATACGCAGTATTTT.

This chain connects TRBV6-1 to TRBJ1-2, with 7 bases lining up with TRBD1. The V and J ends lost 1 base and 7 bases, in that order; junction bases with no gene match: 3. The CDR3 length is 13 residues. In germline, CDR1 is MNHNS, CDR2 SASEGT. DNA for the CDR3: TGTGCCAGCAGTGAAGGAGGGGGCTTTGGCTACACCTTC. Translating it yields CASSEGGGFGYTF.

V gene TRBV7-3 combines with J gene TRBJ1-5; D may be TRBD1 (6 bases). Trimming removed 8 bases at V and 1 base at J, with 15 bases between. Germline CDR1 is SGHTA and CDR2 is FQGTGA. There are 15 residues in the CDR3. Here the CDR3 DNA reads TGTGCCAGCTCCTCACAGGGAGGGAGCAATCAGCCCCAGCATTTT. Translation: CASSSQGGSNQPQHF.

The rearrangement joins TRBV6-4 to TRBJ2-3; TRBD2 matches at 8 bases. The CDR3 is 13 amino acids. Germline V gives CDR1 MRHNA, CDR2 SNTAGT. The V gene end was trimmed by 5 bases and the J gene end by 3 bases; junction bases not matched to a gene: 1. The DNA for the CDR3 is TGTGCCAGCAGTCCTAGCGGGACAGATACGCAGTATTTT. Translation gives CASSPSGTDTQYF.

In DNA, the CDR3 is TGTGCCTGGAGTCATTTACAGGGGCAGGGTGAAGCTTTCTTT. This gives the protein CAWSHLQGQGEAFF. This chain uses TRBV30 with TRBJ1-1; TRBD1 aligns across 7 bases. Germline V gene lookup returns CDR1 GTSNPN and CDR2 SVGIG (reference sequence). After removal of 2 bases from V and 7 bases from J, the junction contained 10 bases not matched to a gene. CDR3 length: 14 residues.

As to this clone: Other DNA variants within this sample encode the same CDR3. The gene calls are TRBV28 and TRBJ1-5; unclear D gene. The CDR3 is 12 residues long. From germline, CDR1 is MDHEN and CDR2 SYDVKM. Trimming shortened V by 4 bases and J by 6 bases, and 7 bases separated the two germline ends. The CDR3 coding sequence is TGTGCCAGCAGTTCCCGGGGTCAGCCCCAGCATTTT. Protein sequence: CASSSRGQPQHF.

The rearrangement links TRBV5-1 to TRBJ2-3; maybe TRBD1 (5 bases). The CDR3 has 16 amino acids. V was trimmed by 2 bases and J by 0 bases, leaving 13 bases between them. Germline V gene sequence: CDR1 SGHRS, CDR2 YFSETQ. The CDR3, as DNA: TGCGCCAGCAGCTTATTCGACAGTGCTAGCACAGATACGCAGTATTTT. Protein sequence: CASSLFDSASTDTQYF. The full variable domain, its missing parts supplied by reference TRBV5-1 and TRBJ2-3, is KAGVTQTPRYLIKTRGQQVTLSCSPISGHRSVSWYQQTPGQGLQFLFEYFSETQRNKGNFPGRFSGRQFSNSRSEMNVSTLELGDSALYLCASSLFDSASTDTQYFGPGTRLTVL.

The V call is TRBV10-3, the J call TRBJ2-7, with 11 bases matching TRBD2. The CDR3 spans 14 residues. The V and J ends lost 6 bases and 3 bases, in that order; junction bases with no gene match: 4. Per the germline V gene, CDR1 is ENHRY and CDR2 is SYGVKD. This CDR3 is CAIRPGTSGYEQYF. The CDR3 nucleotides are TGTGCCATCAGACCCGGGACTAGCGGCTACGAGCAGTACTTC.

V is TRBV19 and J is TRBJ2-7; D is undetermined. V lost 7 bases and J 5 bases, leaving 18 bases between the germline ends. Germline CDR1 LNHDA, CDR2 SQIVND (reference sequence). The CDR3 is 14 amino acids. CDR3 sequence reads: CASTPSRVPDEQYF. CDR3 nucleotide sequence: TGTGCCAGTACCCCCTCCCGGGTCCCGGACGAGCAGTACTTC.

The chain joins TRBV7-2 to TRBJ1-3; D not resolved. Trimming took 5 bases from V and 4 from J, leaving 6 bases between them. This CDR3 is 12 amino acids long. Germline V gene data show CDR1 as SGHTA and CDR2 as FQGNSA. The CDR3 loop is CASSPPGNTIYF. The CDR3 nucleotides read TGTGCCAGCAGCCCCCCAGGAAACACCATATATTTT.

The CDR3 coding sequence is TGTGCCAGCAGTCCCAGGGGACATAATTCACCCCTCCACTTT. It yields the protein CASSPRGHNSPLHF. The gene calls are TRBV27 and TRBJ1-6; D might be TRBD1 (6 bases). This CDR3 is 14 amino acids long. In germline, CDR1 is MNHEY, CDR2 SMNVEV (reference sequence). V gave up 5 bases and J gave up 5 bases, with 10 bases separating them.

The CDR3 DNA reads as TGTGCCAGCAGCACATCCAACAATGAGCAGTTCTTC. This sequence encodes CASSTSNNEQFF. V usage is TRBV7-9 and J usage is TRBJ2-1; D gene ambiguous. V dropped 5 bases and J dropped 5 bases, with 7 bases sitting between them. The CDR3 is 12 residues long. The germline V gene encodes CDR1 SEHNR and CDR2 FQNEAQ (reference sequence).